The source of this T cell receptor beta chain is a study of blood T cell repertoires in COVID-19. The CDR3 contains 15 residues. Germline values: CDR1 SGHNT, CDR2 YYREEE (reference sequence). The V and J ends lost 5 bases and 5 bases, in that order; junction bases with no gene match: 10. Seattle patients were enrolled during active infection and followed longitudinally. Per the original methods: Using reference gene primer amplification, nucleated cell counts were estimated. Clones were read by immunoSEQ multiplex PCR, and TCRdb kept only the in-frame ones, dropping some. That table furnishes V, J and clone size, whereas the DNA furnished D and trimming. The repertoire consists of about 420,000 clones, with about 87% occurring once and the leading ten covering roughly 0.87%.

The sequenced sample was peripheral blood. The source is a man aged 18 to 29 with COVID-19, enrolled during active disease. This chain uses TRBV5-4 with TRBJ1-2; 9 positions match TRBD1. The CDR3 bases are TGTGCCAGCAGTCCGACAGGGGGAAGTTGGTATGGCTACACCTTC. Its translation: CASSPTGGSWYGYTF.